Below are 18 T cell receptor beta chains sequenced from a single sample in a study of neurological immune-mediated disorders. TCRdb independently ran MiXCR on the 5' RACE reads; one entry per CDR3 protein. This sample has about 55,000 distinct CDR3 sequences, with 20% to 30% found just once. Described time point: technical triplicate 2. Sample: PBMCs. The receptors stem from a man aged 60-69 years with HTLV-1-associated myelopathy (HAM/TSP).

This clonotype came up many times. This chain uses TRBV10-3 with TRBJ1-5; D remains ambiguous. This CDR3 is 15 amino acids long. CDR1 is ENHRY, CDR2 SYGVKD, per germline. Trimming shortened V by 3 bases and J by 1 base, and 10 bases separated the two germline ends. The DNA for the CDR3 is TGTGCCATCAGTGATTTGGCTACAAGCAATCAGCCCCAGCATTTT. This translates into CAISDLATSNQPQHF.

This clonotype was detected many times. CDR3 protein: CASSSRLAGANEQFF. In DNA form, the CDR3 reads TGTGCCAGCAGCTCCAGACTAGCGGGAGCGAATGAGCAGTTCTTC. The chain links TRBV5-6 to TRBJ2-1; 12 nucleotides agree with TRBD2. V dropped 3 bases and J dropped 7; count of bases not matched to a gene: 5. The CDR3 is 15 amino acids. Looked up from germline, CDR1 is SGHDT and CDR2 is YYEEEE.

This clonotype was observed a handful of times. The chain has TRBV27 and TRBJ1-5; D may be TRBD1 (6 bases). Between the trimmed V and J ends, which lost 7 bases and 4 bases, there was a span of 17 bases. This CDR3 is built from 15 residues. The germline gives CDR1 MNHEY, CDR2 SMNVEV (reference sequence). The CDR3 DNA reads as TGTGCCAGCACTGAACAGGGTAATGGAAATCAGCCCCAGCATTTT. This translates into CASTEQGNGNQPQHF.

In its sample, this clonotype was seen many times. The chain couples TRBV12-3 or TRBV12-4 to TRBJ1-4; D perhaps matches TRBD1 (6 bases). V was shortened by 5 bases and J by 4 bases, with 14 bases between the two germline ends. The CDR3 contains 15 residues. CDR3 residues: CASSPWTDNNEKLFF. CDR3 nucleotide sequence: TGTGCCAGCAGTCCTTGGACAGACAATAATGAAAAACTGTTTTTT.

In regard to this clonotype: The germline gene is not matched at one end of the junction; a read error may be the cause. The chain recombines TRBV5-1 with TRBJ1-1, with a possible D match to TRBD1 (5 bases). Germline lookup yields CDR1 SGHRS and CDR2 YFSETQ. The CDR3 contains 15 residues. This CDR3 is CASSLGSREDTEDFF. The CDR3 DNA reads TGCGCCAGCAGCTTGGGGAGCAGGGAGGACACTGAAGATTTCTTT.

This clonotype was found many times. The chain combines TRBV28 with TRBJ1-5; D perhaps matches TRBD1 (6 bases). V lost 1 base and J lost 5, with 15 bases in between. CDR1 is MDHEN and CDR2 is SYDVKM in the germline V gene. This CDR3 is 16 amino acids long. The CDR3 protein is CASSLYRDILYQPQHF. The CDR3 DNA sequence: TGTGCCAGCAGTTTATACCGGGACATCCTTTATCAGCCCCAGCATTTT.

As to this clonotype: This sequence may be a read error, since a much larger clone differs from it by one base. The chain is built from TRBV14 and TRBJ1-1; 9 nucleotides align to TRBD1. This CDR3 comprises 18 residues. V lost 0 bases, J lost 3 bases, and 11 bases stayed unmatched. From germline, CDR1 is SGHDN and CDR2 FVKESK. This CDR3 reads CASSQDHGTGRFDTEAFF. In nucleotides, the CDR3 is TGTGCCAGCAGCCAAGATCACGGGACAGGGCGCTTTGACACTGAAGCTTTCTTT.

In its sample, this clonotype was seen many times. The chain carries TRBV5-1 and TRBJ2-1; no definite D call. The CDR3 covers 13 residues. CDR1 and CDR2 from the germline V gene are SGHRS and YFSETQ. The V end lost 0 bases, the J end lost 8 bases, and 9 bases lay between the germline ends. The CDR3 bases are TGCGCCAGCAGCTTGGGCCCTTTCGATGAGCAGTTCTTC. This codes for CASSLGPFDEQFF.

V and J are TRBV5-4 and TRBJ2-2; 7 bases are a match to TRBD1. V shed 4 bases, J shed 7 bases, and the junction held 10 bases outside the gene matches. The CDR3 loop spans 15 amino acids. Germline V gene sequence: CDR1 SGHNT, CDR2 YYREEE (reference sequence). CDR3: CASSQDRALNGELFF. The CDR3 DNA reads as TGTGCCAGCAGCCAAGACAGGGCTCTCAACGGGGAGCTGTTTTTT. The variable domain in full, with the rest retrieved from reference TRBV5-4 and TRBJ2-2, is ETGVTQSPTHLIKTRGQQVTLRCSSQSGHNTVSWYQQALGQGPQFIFQYYREEENGRGNFPPRFSGLQFPNYSSELNVNALELDDSALYLCASSQDRALNGELFFGEGSRLTVL.

In this sample, this clonotype turned up many times. An end of the junction does not agree with germline; a read error may underlie this. This chain uses TRBV2 with TRBJ2-5; D remains unclear. In germline, CDR1 is SNHLY, CDR2 FYNNEI. The CDR3 is made up of 13 amino acids. The chain's CDR3 is CASRRVDQETQYF. The CDR3 DNA is TGTGCCAGCAGGCGAGTAGACCAGGAGACCCAGTACTTC.

This clonotype was observed many times. V and J are TRBV3-1 and TRBJ2-5; TRBD1 matches 8 bases. J lost 4 bases, V lost 4 bases, and 8 bases had no gene match. The CDR3 is 15 residues long. Germline loops: CDR1 LGHDT, CDR2 YNNKEL (reference sequence). The CDR3 nucleotides read TGTGCCAGCAGCCCGCGAGACAGGGGAGGAGAGACCCAGTACTTC. Its translation is CASSPRDRGGETQYF.

This clonotype came up many times. The chain carries TRBV9 and TRBJ2-7; TRBD2 matches 14 bases. Germline CDR1 and CDR2: SGDLS and YYNGEE. The CDR3 spans 16 residues. V lost 4 bases and J lost 4; bases outside the gene matches: 7. CDR3 in amino acids: CASSPGTSGSYYEQYF. The CDR3 DNA sequence: TGTGCCAGCAGCCCCGGGACTAGCGGGAGCTATTACGAGCAGTACTTC.

This clonotype was seen repeatedly, ten times or more. The CDR3 protein is CASSLYGDRAGGYTF. The CDR3 DNA follows: TGTGCCAGCAGTTTATACGGGGACAGGGCCGGCGGCTACACCTTC. This chain joins TRBV28 and TRBJ1-2; 9 bases are shared with TRBD1. The CDR3 is made up of 15 amino acids. J gave up 8 bases and V 1 base, and 8 bases lay outside the gene matches. Germline CDR1 is MDHEN and CDR2 is SYDVKM.

This clonotype was detected ten times or more. The rearrangement joins TRBV27 to TRBJ2-6, with 7 positions matching TRBD2. V lost 0 bases, J lost 2 bases, and 4 bases stayed unmatched. In germline, CDR1 is MNHEY, CDR2 SMNVEV (reference sequence). CDR3 length equals 17 residues. CDR3 coding DNA: TGTGCCAGCAGTTTATCGGTGGGGGGGGCTGGGGCCAACGTCCTGACTTTC. Its translation: CASSLSVGGAGANVLTF.

This clonotype was seen many times. The conserved final phenylalanine or tryptophan is absent from the CDR3, which likely points to a read error. The rearrangement links TRBV7-8 to TRBJ1-5; D is possibly TRBD1 (6 bases). This CDR3 has 18 residues. V was pared by 5 bases and J by 0 bases, with 20 bases between. Germline CDR1 reads SGHVS; CDR2 reads FQNEAQ. The CDR3 loop reads CASSPDSATGFSNQPQHL. The CDR3 DNA is TGTGCCAGCAGCCCGGACTCTGCCACAGGGTTTAGCAATCAGCCCCAGCATTTG.

Many counts were recorded for this clonotype. The rearrangement joins TRBV7-9 to TRBJ2-1; 12 nucleotides agree with TRBD2. Trimming at V came to 5 bases and at J to 0 bases, leaving 2 bases not matched to a gene. Germline-derived CDR1 and CDR2 are SEHNR and FQNEAQ (reference sequence). The CDR3 sequence is 16 residues long. Here the CDR3 DNA reads TGTGCCAGCAGCCCGACTAGCGGGAGCTCCTACAATGAGCAGTTCTTC. Its protein product is CASSPTSGSSYNEQFF.

This clonotype appeared once. The chain links TRBV12-3 or TRBV12-4 to TRBJ2-3; 12 nucleotides agree with TRBD2. The CDR3 contains 15 residues. V shed 5 bases, J shed 3 bases, and the junction held 3 bases outside the gene matches. CDR3 sequence reads: CASSLTSGRTDTQYF. DNA of the CDR3: TGTGCCAGCAGTCTGACTAGCGGGAGAACAGATACGCAGTATTTT.

This clonotype was observed many times. The V call is TRBV5-1, the J call TRBJ2-7, with D possibly being TRBD2 (6 bases). Germline V gene sequence: CDR1 SGHRS, CDR2 YFSETQ. This CDR3 has 16 residues. V was clipped by 1 base and J by 0 bases, with 14 bases between them. The CDR3 loop is CASSLRSGRSSYEQYF. DNA for the CDR3: TGCGCCAGCAGCTTGAGAAGCGGGCGAAGCTCCTACGAGCAGTACTTC.